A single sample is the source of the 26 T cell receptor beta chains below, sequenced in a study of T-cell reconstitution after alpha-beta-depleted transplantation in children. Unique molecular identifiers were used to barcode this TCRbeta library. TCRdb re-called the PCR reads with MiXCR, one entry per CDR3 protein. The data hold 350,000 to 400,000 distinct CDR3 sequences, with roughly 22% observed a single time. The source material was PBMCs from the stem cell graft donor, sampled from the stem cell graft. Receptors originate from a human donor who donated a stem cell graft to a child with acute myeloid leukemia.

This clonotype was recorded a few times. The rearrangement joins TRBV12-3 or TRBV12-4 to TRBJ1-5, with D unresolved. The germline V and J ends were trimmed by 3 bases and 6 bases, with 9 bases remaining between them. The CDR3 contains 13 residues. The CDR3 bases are TGTGCCAGCAGTTTCCCTTTAGGTCAGCCCCAGCATTTT. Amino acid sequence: CASSFPLGQPQHF.

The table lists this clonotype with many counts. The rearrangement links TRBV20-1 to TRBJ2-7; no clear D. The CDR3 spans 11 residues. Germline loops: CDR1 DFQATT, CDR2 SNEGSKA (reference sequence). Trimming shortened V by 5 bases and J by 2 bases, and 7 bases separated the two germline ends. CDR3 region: CSAQEAYEQYF. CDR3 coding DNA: TGCAGTGCTCAAGAGGCCTACGAGCAGTACTTC.

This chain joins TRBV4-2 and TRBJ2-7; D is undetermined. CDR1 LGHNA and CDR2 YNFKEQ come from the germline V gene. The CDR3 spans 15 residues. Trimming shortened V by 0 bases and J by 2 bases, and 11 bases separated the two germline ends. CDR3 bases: TGTGCCAGCAGCCAAGATAACACAAGGACCTACGAGCAGTACTTC. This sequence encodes CASSQDNTRTYEQYF.

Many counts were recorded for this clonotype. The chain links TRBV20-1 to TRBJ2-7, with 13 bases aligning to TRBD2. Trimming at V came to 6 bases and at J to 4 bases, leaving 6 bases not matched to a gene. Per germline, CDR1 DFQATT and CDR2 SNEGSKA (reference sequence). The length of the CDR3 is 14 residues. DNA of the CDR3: TGCAGTGCCTCCGGGACTAGCGGGACTTACGAGCAGTACTTC. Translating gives CSASGTSGTYEQYF.

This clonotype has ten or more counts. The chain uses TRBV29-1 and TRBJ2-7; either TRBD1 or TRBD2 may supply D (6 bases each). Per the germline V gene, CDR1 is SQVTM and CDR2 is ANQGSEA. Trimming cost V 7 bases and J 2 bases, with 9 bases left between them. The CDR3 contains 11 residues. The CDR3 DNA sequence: TGCAGCGCCGGGGGCGCCTACGAGCAGTACTTC. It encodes CSAGGAYEQYF.

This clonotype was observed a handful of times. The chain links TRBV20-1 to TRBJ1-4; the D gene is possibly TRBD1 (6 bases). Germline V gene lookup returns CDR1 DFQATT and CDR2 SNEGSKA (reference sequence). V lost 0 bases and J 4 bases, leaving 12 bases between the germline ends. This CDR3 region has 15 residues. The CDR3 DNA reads TGCAGTGCTAGAGATCACAGGGACATTAATGAAAAACTGTTTTTT. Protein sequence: CSARDHRDINEKLFF.

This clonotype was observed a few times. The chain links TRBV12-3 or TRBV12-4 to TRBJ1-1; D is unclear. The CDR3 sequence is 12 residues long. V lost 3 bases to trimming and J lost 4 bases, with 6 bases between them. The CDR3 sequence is CASSFMGTEAFF. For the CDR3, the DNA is TGTGCCAGCAGTTTTATGGGCACTGAAGCTTTCTTT.

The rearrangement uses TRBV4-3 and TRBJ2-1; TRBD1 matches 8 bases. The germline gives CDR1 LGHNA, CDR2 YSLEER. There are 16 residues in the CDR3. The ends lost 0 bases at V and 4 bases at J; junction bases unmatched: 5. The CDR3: CASSQESTGVYNEQFF. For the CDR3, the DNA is TGCGCCAGCAGCCAAGAATCGACAGGGGTATACAATGAGCAGTTCTTC.

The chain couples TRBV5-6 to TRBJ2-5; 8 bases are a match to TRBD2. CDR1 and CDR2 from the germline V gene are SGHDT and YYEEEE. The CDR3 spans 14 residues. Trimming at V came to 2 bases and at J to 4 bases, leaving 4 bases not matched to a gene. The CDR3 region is CASSFMAGGETQYF. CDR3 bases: TGTGCCAGCAGCTTTATGGCGGGAGGAGAGACCCAGTACTTC.

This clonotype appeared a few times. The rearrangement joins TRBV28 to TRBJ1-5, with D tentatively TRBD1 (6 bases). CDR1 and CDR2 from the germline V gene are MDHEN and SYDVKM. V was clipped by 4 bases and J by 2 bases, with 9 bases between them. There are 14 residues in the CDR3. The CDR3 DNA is TGTGCCAGCAGTTCCGGGGGCCGCAATCAGCCCCAGCATTTT. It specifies CASSSGGRNQPQHF.

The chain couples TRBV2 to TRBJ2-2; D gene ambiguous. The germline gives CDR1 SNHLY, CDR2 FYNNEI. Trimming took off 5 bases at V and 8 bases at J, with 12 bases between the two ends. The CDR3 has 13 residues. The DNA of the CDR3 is TGTGCCAGCAGTTTGGATGTTGTGGGGGAGCTGTTTTTT. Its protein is CASSLDVVGELFF.

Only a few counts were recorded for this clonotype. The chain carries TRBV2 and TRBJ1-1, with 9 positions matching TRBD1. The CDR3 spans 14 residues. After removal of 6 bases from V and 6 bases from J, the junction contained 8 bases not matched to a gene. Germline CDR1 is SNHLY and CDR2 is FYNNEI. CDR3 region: CASSVQGASPEAFF. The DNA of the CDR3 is TGTGCCAGCAGCGTACAGGGGGCGAGCCCTGAAGCTTTCTTT.

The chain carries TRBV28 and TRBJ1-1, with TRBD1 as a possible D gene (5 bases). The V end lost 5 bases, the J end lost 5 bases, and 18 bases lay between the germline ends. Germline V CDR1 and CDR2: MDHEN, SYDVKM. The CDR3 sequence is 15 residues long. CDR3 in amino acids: CASSPRGAGVTEAFF. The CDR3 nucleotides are TGTGCCAGCAGTCCCCGGGGTGCGGGGGTGACTGAAGCTTTCTTT.

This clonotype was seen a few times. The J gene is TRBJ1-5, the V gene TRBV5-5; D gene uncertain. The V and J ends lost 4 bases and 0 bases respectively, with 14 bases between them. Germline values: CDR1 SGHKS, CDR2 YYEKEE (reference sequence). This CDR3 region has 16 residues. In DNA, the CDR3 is TGTGCCAGCAGCCCAGAGGGCAGTTATAGCAATCAGCCCCAGCATTTT. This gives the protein CASSPEGSYSNQPQHF.

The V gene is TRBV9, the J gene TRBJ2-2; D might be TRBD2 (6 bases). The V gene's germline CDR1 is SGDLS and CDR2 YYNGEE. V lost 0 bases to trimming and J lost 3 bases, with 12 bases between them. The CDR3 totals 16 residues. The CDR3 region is CASSVEDGGYTGELFF. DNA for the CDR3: TGTGCCAGCAGCGTAGAGGACGGGGGATACACCGGGGAGCTGTTTTTT.

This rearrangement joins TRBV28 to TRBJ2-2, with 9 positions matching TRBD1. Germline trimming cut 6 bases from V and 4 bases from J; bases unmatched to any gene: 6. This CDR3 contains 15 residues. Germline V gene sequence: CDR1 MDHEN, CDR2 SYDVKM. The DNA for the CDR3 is TGTGCCAGCAGCAGGGACAGGGTCTCCACCGGGGAGCTGTTTTTT. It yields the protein CASSRDRVSTGELFF.

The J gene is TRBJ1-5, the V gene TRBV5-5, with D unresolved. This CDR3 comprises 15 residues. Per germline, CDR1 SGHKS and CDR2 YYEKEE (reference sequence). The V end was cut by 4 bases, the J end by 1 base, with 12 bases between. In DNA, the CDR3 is TGTGCCAGCAGCCCTGGAGATGGGAGCAATCAGCCCCAGCATTTT. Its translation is CASSPGDGSNQPQHF.

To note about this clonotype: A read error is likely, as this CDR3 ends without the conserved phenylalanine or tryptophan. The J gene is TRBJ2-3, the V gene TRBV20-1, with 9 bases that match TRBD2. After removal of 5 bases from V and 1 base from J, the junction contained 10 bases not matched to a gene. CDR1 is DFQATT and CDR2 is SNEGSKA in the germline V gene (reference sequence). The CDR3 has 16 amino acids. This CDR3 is CSAGLMTSGRTDTQYY. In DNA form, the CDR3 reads TGCAGTGCTGGCCTGATGACTAGCGGACGCACAGATACGCAGTATTAT.

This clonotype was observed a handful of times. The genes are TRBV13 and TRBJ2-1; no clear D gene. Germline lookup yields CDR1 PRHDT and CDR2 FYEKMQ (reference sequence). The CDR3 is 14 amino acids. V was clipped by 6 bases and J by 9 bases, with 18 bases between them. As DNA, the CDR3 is TGTGCCAGCAGTTTCCGAAAGGGCTTGGCTGAGCAGTTCTTC. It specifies CASSFRKGLAEQFF.

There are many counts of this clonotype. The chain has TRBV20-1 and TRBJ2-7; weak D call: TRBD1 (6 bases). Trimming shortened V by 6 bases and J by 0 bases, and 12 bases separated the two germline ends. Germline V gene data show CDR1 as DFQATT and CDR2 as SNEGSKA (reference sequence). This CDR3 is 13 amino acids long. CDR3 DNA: TGCAGTGCCCCCGACAGGACCTCCTACGAGCAGTACTTC. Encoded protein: CSAPDRTSYEQYF.

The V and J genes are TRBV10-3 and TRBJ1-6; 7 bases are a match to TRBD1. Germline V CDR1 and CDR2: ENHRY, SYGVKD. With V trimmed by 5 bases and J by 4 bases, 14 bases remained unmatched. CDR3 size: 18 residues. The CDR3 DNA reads TGTGCCATCAGTCAAAACCTCTTCAGACAGGGATATAATTCACCCCTCCACTTT. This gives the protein CAISQNLFRQGYNSPLHF.

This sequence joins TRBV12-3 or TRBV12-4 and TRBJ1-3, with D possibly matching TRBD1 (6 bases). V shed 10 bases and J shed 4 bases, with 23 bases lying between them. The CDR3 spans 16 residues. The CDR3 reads CATLNREEVSGNTIYF. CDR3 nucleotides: TGTGCCACCTTAAACAGGGAGGAGGTTTCCGGAAACACCATATATTTT.

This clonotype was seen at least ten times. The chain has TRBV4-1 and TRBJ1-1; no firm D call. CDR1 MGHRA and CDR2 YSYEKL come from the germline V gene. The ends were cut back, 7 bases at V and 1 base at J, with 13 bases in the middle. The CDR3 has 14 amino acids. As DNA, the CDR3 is TGCGCCAGCAACACCGGGCTATCGAACACTGAAGCTTTCTTT. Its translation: CASNTGLSNTEAFF.

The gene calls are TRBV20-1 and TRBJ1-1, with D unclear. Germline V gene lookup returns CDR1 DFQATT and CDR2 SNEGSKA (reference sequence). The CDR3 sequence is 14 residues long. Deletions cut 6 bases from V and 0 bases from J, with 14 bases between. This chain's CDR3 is CSASLMTVNTEAFF. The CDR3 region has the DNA TGCAGTGCCTCTTTAATGACGGTGAACACTGAAGCTTTCTTT.

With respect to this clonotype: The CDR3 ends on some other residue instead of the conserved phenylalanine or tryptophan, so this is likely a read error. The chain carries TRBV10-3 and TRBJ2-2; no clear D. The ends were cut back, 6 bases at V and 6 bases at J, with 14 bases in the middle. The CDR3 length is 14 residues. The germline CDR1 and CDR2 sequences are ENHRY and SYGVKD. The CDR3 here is CAISPGSLAGELFC. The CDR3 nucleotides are TGTGCCATCAGCCCTGGGTCCCTGGCCGGGGAGCTGTTTTGT.

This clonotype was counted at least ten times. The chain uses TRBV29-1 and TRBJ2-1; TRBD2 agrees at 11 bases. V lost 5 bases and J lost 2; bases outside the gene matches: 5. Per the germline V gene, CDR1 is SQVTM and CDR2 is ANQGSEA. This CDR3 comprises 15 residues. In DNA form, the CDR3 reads TGCAGCGTTCCTACTAGCGGGAGCCCCTACAATGAGCAGTTCTTC. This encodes CSVPTSGSPYNEQFF.